This is a list of T cell receptor beta chains from one sample in a study of T cell responses to AZD1222 COVID-19 vaccine. Profiling relied on immunoSEQ multiplex PCR, and the TCRdb table lists in-frame clones only, not all of them. The sample has some 150,000 clones, 85% to 90% seen once. This specimen was peripheral blood, taken 28 days after the second AZD1222 dose. The receptors derive from an adult who received the AZD1222 COVID-19 vaccine. Each CDR3 is given with its conserved first and last residue. The D gene is left open where the match is weak. Size tells how often a clone was seen (once, few, many) or the class of an expanded clone, and some rows leave it out.

>12|TRBV29-1|-|TRBJ2-3|-
CSVDPGEHTQYF
>13|TRBV18|TRBD1|TRBJ1-4|-
CASSPDREEKLFF
>15|TRBV5-1|TRBD1|TRBJ1-2|-
CASRSGTGGGYGYTF
>13|TRBV5-3|TRBD2|TRBJ2-7|-
CARSISSGYEQYF
>14|TRBV30|-|TRBJ1-6|-
CAWTLGGGQSPLHF
>15|TRBV19|-|TRBJ1-4|-
CASKRAGTRNEKLFF
>15|TRBV4-3|-|TRBJ1-6|-
CASSQERISNSPLHF
>17|TRBV6-6|-|TRBJ1-3|-
CASSPPPTGRSGNTIYF
>14|TRBV19|-|TRBJ1-5|-
CASSVNSGNQPQHF
>16|TRBV5-5|TRBD2|TRBJ2-7|-
CASSLGLAGRTYEQYF
>15|TRBV2|-|TRBJ1-4|-
CASSLDGPTNEKLFF
>12|TRBV10-2|-|TRBJ2-5|-
CASSASGETQYF
>14|TRBV15|TRBD2|TRBJ2-5|-
CATGRTSGSRTQYF
>16|TRBV7-8|TRBD1|TRBJ2-3|many
CASSLEGASPTDTQYF
>15|TRBV7-2|-|TRBJ2-3|once
CASSLYGGATDTQYF
>14|TRBV7-2|-|TRBJ2-7|-
CASTKGRGSYEQYF
>16|TRBV7-2|TRBD1|TRBJ2-5|-
CASSLGTGGGGETQYF
>15|TRBV24-1|TRBD1|TRBJ2-1|-
CATRHGQGSVNEQFF
>17|TRBV4-3|-|TRBJ2-6|-
CASSQSRGAGGANVLTF
>14|TRBV7-2|-|TRBJ1-3|-
CASSNRATGNTIYF
>15|TRBV28|TRBD1|TRBJ1-5|-
CASRPGQGLGKPQHF
>19|TRBV5-1|TRBD2|TRBJ2-2|-
CASSLALTSGRPVTGELFF
>15|TRBV28|TRBD1|TRBJ1-1|-
CASSPLFQGAVEAFF
>13|TRBV7-9|-|TRBJ2-3|-
CASSLWSTDTQYF
>15|TRBV7-2|-|TRBJ2-7|-
CASSLARLPTYEQYF
>19|TRBV2|-|TRBJ2-7|-
CASTWDRGTSGLLSYEQYF
>14|TRBV15|-|TRBJ2-1|-
CATSLGTTYNEQFF
>20|TRBV5-3|-|TRBJ1-4|-
CARSLGTGGTPVATNEKLFF
>16|TRBV19|-|TRBJ2-3|-
CASSPGSGAMGNTQYF
>14|TRBV27|TRBD2|TRBJ2-3|few
CASRGLAGTDTQYF
>16|TRBV7-9|-|TRBJ1-4|-
CASSPGPAFPGEKLFF
>14|TRBV27|-|TRBJ1-6|medium-sized
CASSSPSSVSPLHF
>15|TRBV14|-|TRBJ1-4|-
CASSQGDISNEKLFF
>13|TRBV11-2|-|TRBJ1-1|once
CASKPEMNTEAFF
>16|TRBV19|-|TRBJ1-5|-
CASSIDAQNSNQPQHF
>13|TRBV6-6|-|TRBJ2-2|few
CASIGRNTGELFF
>14|TRBV7-9|TRBD2|TRBJ2-7|-
CASSSKREGGEQYF
>17|TRBV9|-|TRBJ2-2|-
CASSVVGVGAGTGELFF
>16|TRBV11-3|-|TRBJ2-3|-
CASSLQGMGGTDTQYF
>17|TRBV28|-|TRBJ1-5|-
CASNELDSLGSNQPQHF
>18|TRBV6-1|TRBD2|TRBJ2-4|-
CASSEGSGRAQAKNIQYF
>13|TRBV15|-|TRBJ2-7|-
CATSTRTSYEQYF
>10|TRBV28|-|TRBJ1-1|-
CATQGRKAFF
>14|TRBV7-2|-|TRBJ1-1|-
CASSGQLGRGEAFF
>16|TRBV3-1/TRBV3-2|-|TRBJ2-2|-
CASSQPKIRGTGELFF